What follows are 31 T cell receptor beta chains derived from one specimen sequenced in a study of blood T cell repertoires in COVID-19. The data were produced by immunoSEQ multiplex PCR, yet TCRdb's version contains in-frame clones alone and is incomplete. The sample has about 150,000 clones, over 80% seen once; the top ten hold less than 3.5%. The sample taken for sequencing was peripheral blood. Receptors were obtained from a woman aged 55-69 years with acute or convalescent COVID-19.

This rearrangement joins TRBV12-5 to TRBJ1-1; D unresolved. V was shortened by 0 bases and J by 1 base, with 15 bases between the two germline ends. The CDR3 length is 17 residues. Germline V gene data show CDR1 as LGHNT and CDR2 as FRNRAP. CDR3 sequence reads: CASGLVGSGSPNTEAFF. The CDR3 DNA is TGTGCTAGTGGTTTGGTAGGGAGCGGCAGCCCGAACACTGAAGCTTTCTTT.

This clone was observed a single time. The rearrangement uses TRBV2 and TRBJ2-3; 7 bases fit TRBD1. Germline-derived CDR1 and CDR2 are SNHLY and FYNNEI. There are 14 residues in the CDR3. V was pared by 7 bases and J by 3 bases, with 7 bases of the junction left unmatched. CDR3 amino acids: CASKTGVSTDTQYF. The CDR3, as DNA: TGTGCCAGCAAAACAGGGGTTAGTACAGATACGCAGTATTTT.

Concerning this clone itself: Other DNA sequences within the sample encode an identical CDR3. The J gene is TRBJ2-7, the V gene TRBV19; a weak D match, TRBD2 (6 bases). Trimming took 3 bases from V and 0 from J, leaving 9 bases between them. Germline V gene sequence: CDR1 LNHDA, CDR2 SQIVND (reference sequence). This CDR3 spans 14 amino acids. CDR3 in DNA: TGTGCCAGTAGTATCGGGGGAAGCTCCTACGAGCAGTACTTC. It codes for CASSIGGSSYEQYF.

The V gene is TRBV5-1, the J gene TRBJ2-3; D is unclear. V was shortened by 2 bases and J by 2 bases, with 9 bases between the two germline ends. The CDR3 loop spans 14 amino acids. Germline CDR1 is SGHRS and CDR2 is YFSETQ. The CDR3 nucleotides read TGCGCCAGCAGCTTAGTGGCTTTCACAGATACGCAGTATTTT. Translated: CASSLVAFTDTQYF.

The chain couples TRBV7-9 to TRBJ1-2; TRBD1 might be the D (5 bases). The CDR3 loop spans 14 amino acids. Germline V CDR1 and CDR2: SEHNR, FQNEAQ (reference sequence). The V and J ends lost 7 bases and 4 bases respectively, with 16 bases between them. CDR3 bases: TGTGCCAGCAACCGGGGGGAAGGAACCTATGGCTACACCTTC. Amino acids: CASNRGEGTYGYTF.

The V gene is TRBV5-6, the J gene TRBJ2-5; D perhaps matches TRBD1 (7 bases). The CDR3 has 14 residues. The V gene's germline CDR1 is SGHDT and CDR2 YYEEEE. V was pared by 2 bases and J by 5 bases, with 13 bases between. The CDR3 bases are TGTGCCAGCAGCTTCAGGGGGGCAAAGGAGACCCAGTACTTC. This gives the protein CASSFRGAKETQYF. Variable domain in full (rest from reference TRBV5-6 and TRBJ2-5): DAGVTQSPTHLIKTRGQQVTLRCSPKSGHDTVSWYQQALGQGPQFIFQYYEEEERQRGNFPDRFSGHQFPNYSSELNVNALLLGDSALYLCASSFRGAKETQYFGPGTRLLVL.

The V gene is TRBV12-3 or TRBV12-4, the J gene TRBJ1-1; TRBD1 matches at 7 bases. The CDR3 spans 13 residues. J was trimmed by 8 bases and V by 7 bases; bases with no gene match: 10. Here the CDR3 DNA reads TGTGCCAGCACCAAAACAGGGGCCAAAGAAGCTTTCTTT. It translates to CASTKTGAKEAFF.

The gene calls are TRBV4-3 and TRBJ1-6; D might be TRBD1 (5 bases). CDR1 is LGHNA, CDR2 YSLEER, per germline. Trimming took 0 bases from V and 11 from J, leaving 20 bases between them. The CDR3 consists of 17 residues. CDR3: CASSQDGVSRAGTPLHF. The CDR3 nucleotides read TGCGCCAGCAGCCAAGATGGGGTTAGCAGGGCGGGAACACCCCTCCACTTT.

The genes are TRBV7-2 and TRBJ2-5; 8 bases match TRBD2. Germline lookup yields CDR1 SGHTA and CDR2 FQGNSA. The CDR3 has 13 residues. The J segment lost 2 bases and the V segment lost 9 bases, leaving 5 bases of the junction unmatched. The CDR3 spells CASHAGGQETQYF. The CDR3 nucleotides read TGTGCCAGTCACGCGGGGGGACAAGAGACCCAGTACTTC.

This clone was counted a single time. The chain couples TRBV2 to TRBJ2-3; TRBD2 matches 11 bases. The V segment lost 7 bases and the J segment 2 bases; nucleotides outside the gene matches: 8. The CDR3 has 16 residues. Per germline, CDR1 SNHLY and CDR2 FYNNEI. The CDR3 loop is CASTPTSGANTDTQYF. For the CDR3, the DNA is TGTGCCAGCACCCCGACTAGCGGGGCGAACACAGATACGCAGTATTTT.

The chain combines TRBV12-5 with TRBJ2-3, with TRBD1 as a possible D gene (6 bases). CDR1 and CDR2 from the germline V gene are LGHNT and FRNRAP. The CDR3 extends over 14 amino acids. V shed 2 bases and J shed 3 bases, with 9 bases lying between them. CDR3 nucleotide sequence: TGTGCTAGTGGTTTGAACAGGGAGACAGATACGCAGTATTTT. Its protein is CASGLNRETDTQYF.

The V gene is TRBV5-8, the J gene TRBJ2-5; D is perhaps TRBD1 (5 bases). The CDR3 covers 13 residues. Trimming removed 2 bases at V and 5 bases at J, with 10 bases between. Germline V gene data show CDR1 as SGHTS and CDR2 as YDEGEE. The CDR3 reads CASSFPPGETQYF. The DNA of the CDR3 is TGTGCCAGCAGCTTCCCACCAGGGGAGACCCAGTACTTC.

This clone was observed a few times. The DNA of the CDR3 is TGTGCCAGCAGCTTTTCCAGGGGGAACACTGAAGCTTTCTTT. This gives the protein CASSFSRGNTEAFF. This chain links TRBV7-2 with TRBJ1-1; maybe TRBD1 (6 bases). V gave up 3 bases and J gave up 1 base, with 9 bases separating them. Looked up from germline, CDR1 is SGHTA and CDR2 is FQGNSA. CDR3 length: 14 residues.

The chain joins TRBV28 to TRBJ2-5, with 12 bases lining up with TRBD2. Trimming cost V 11 bases and J 0 bases; bases outside gene matches: 7. The CDR3 totals 15 residues. CDR1 MDHEN and CDR2 SYDVKM come from the germline V gene. The CDR3 spells CAGASGGAYQETQYF. CDR3 nucleotide sequence: TGTGCCGGGGCTAGCGGGGGGGCGTACCAAGAGACCCAGTACTTC.

This chain joins TRBV7-2 and TRBJ1-6, with D hard to call. The V end was cut by 3 bases, the J end by 6 bases, with 6 bases between. The CDR3 totals 13 residues. From germline, CDR1 is SGHTA and CDR2 FQGNSA. This CDR3 is CASSFQFNSPLHF. The DNA of the CDR3 is TGTGCCAGCAGCTTTCAATTTAATTCACCCCTCCACTTT.

This clone has just one count. The V and J genes are TRBV5-4 and TRBJ2-3; 11 bases match TRBD2. Trimming cost V 4 bases and J 0 bases; bases outside gene matches: 10. CDR3 length equals 18 residues. Germline V gives CDR1 SGHNT, CDR2 YYREEE (reference sequence). CDR3 DNA: TGTGCCAGCAGCCCCCCGGGTAGCGGGGGGGCGAGCACAGATACGCAGTATTTT. Translating it yields CASSPPGSGGASTDTQYF. Full variable domain (rest looked up from reference TRBV5-4 and TRBJ2-3): ETGVTQSPTHLIKTRGQQVTLRCSSQSGHNTVSWYQQALGQGPQFIFQYYREEENGRGNFPPRFSGLQFPNYSSELNVNALELDDSALYLCASSPPGSGGASTDTQYFGPGTRLTVL.

This clone has a handful of counts. The V gene is TRBV27, the J gene TRBJ2-1; D might be TRBD2 (6 bases). With 10 bases removed from V and 4 bases from J, the gap between germline ends came to 11 bases. The CDR3 covers 12 residues. In germline, CDR1 is MNHEY, CDR2 SMNVEV (reference sequence). The CDR3 is CATRGIYNEQFF. In nucleotides, the CDR3 is TGTGCCACCCGGGGGATATACAATGAGCAGTTCTTC.

V gene TRBV2 combines with J gene TRBJ2-3, with TRBD2 identical over 8 bases. The V gene's germline CDR1 is SNHLY and CDR2 FYNNEI. The CDR3 length is 20 residues. J gave up 2 bases and V 6 bases, and 22 bases lay outside the gene matches. CDR3 residues: CASSSQRGRRTPIVTDTQYF. CDR3 sequence (DNA): TGTGCCAGCAGCTCCCAGCGGGGGCGCAGAACTCCGATTGTCACAGATACGCAGTATTTT.

The sample holds a few counts of this clone. The chain employs TRBV5-6 and TRBJ1-5; 10 nucleotides agree with TRBD1. CDR3 length equals 15 residues. Per the germline V gene, CDR1 is SGHDT and CDR2 is YYEEEE. Unmatched junction bases numbered 8, after V lost 4 bases and J lost 7 bases. In nucleotides, the CDR3 is TGTGCCAGCAGCCTAAGACAGGGGGCTAGGCAGCCCCAGCATTTT. This codes for CASSLRQGARQPQHF.

This sequence joins TRBV19 and TRBJ2-3, with 10 bases aligning to TRBD2. The CDR3 loop spans 18 amino acids. The trim removed 4 bases at V and 0 bases at J, leaving 10 bases unmatched. CDR1 is LNHDA, CDR2 SQIVND, per germline (reference sequence). The DNA of the CDR3 is TGTGCCAGTAGTACAATAGCGGGGGGCCTTTCTAGCACAGATACGCAGTATTTT. Protein product: CASSTIAGGLSSTDTQYF.

CDR3 nucleotide sequence: TGTGCCAGCAGCTTAAACATCAGGGCCTTATTTGGCTACACCTTC. Translating gives CASSLNIRALFGYTF. J is TRBJ1-2 and V is TRBV5-6, with D maybe TRBD1 (5 bases). This CDR3 spans 15 amino acids. Germline-derived CDR1 and CDR2 are SGHDT and YYEEEE. Trimming left V 2 bases short and J 7 bases short, with 18 bases between. The complete variable domain, with remaining parts taken from reference TRBV5-6 and TRBJ1-2, reads DAGVTQSPTHLIKTRGQQVTLRCSPKSGHDTVSWYQQALGQGPQFIFQYYEEEERQRGNFPDRFSGHQFPNYSSELNVNALLLGDSALYLCASSLNIRALFGYTFGSGTRLTVV.

CDR3 DNA sequence: TGTGCCAGCAGTTCGCGCACCGGGGAGCTGTTTTTT. It specifies CASSSRTGELFF. This chain uses TRBV12-3 or TRBV12-4 with TRBJ2-2; D not resolved. The CDR3 sequence is 12 residues long. Deletions cut 4 bases from V and 4 bases from J, with 4 bases between.

The rearrangement uses TRBV24-1 and TRBJ2-3; 13 positions match TRBD2. Unmatched junction bases numbered 8, after V lost 9 bases and J lost 6 bases. CDR3 size: 15 residues. The germline CDR1 and CDR2 sequences are KGHDR and SFDVKD. The CDR3 DNA reads as TGTGCCACCTCTACTAGCGGGGGGGCGGGGGATACGCAGTATTTT. This translates into CATSTSGGAGDTQYF.

The chain carries TRBV4-2 and TRBJ2-3; no reliable D call. Trimming removed 1 base at V and 6 bases at J, with 14 bases between. Per germline, CDR1 LGHNA and CDR2 YNFKEQ. The CDR3 extends over 15 amino acids. CDR3 DNA sequence: TGTGCCAGCAGCCAAGCTCCCTCTAGTACCGATACGCAGTATTTT. Translating it yields CASSQAPSSTDTQYF.

This sequence joins TRBV11-3 and TRBJ1-1, with TRBD1 identical over 8 bases. The V and J ends lost 5 bases and 4 bases, in that order; junction bases with no gene match: 6. Germline V gene data show CDR1 as SGHNT and CDR2 as YENEEA. The CDR3 is made up of 14 amino acids. Here the CDR3 DNA reads TGTGCCAGCAGCCCCCACAGGGGGACCACTGAAGCTTTCTTT. It yields the protein CASSPHRGTTEAFF.

The V gene is TRBV12-3 or TRBV12-4, the J gene TRBJ1-2; 7 bases match TRBD1. Trimming removed 7 bases from V and 8 bases from J; junction bases left unmatched: 4. The CDR3 runs to 11 residues. The CDR3 protein is CASTQGVGYTF. CDR3 nucleotide sequence: TGTGCCAGCACCCAGGGGGTCGGCTACACCTTC.

CDR3 DNA sequence: TGTGCCAGCAGCTTAGCCCTAGCGGGGGGGCTAAGAGAGACCCAGTACTTC. Its protein is CASSLALAGGLRETQYF. The rearrangement links TRBV7-2 to TRBJ2-5; TRBD2 matches 12 bases. The CDR3 extends over 17 amino acids. Germline lookup yields CDR1 SGHTA and CDR2 FQGNSA. Trimming removed 0 bases from V and 4 bases from J; junction bases left unmatched: 6.

This clone was recorded a few times. J is TRBJ1-2 and V is TRBV28, with TRBD1 matching over 7 bases. This CDR3 comprises 14 residues. Trimming took 1 base from V and 3 from J; bases not matched to a gene: 2. Germline assignment: CDR1 MDHEN and CDR2 SYDVKM. CDR3 DNA: TGTGCCAGCAGTTTATCAACAGGGGACTATGGCTACACCTTC. This gives the protein CASSLSTGDYGYTF.

The CDR3 here is CASSGGQGSYNEQFF. The DNA of the CDR3 is TGCGCCAGCAGCGGAGGACAGGGGTCCTACAATGAGCAGTTCTTC. V is TRBV4-1 and J is TRBJ2-1; TRBD1 matches 9 bases. V gave up 5 bases and J gave up 1 base; unmatched junction bases: 3. The V gene's germline CDR1 is MGHRA and CDR2 YSYEKL. The CDR3 runs to 15 residues.

The chain joins TRBV5-4 to TRBJ2-3; D is possibly TRBD2 (5 bases). This CDR3 region has 17 residues. CDR1 and CDR2 (germline): SGHNT, YYREEE (reference sequence). The V end was cut by 3 bases, the J end by 0 bases, with 17 bases between. The CDR3 nucleotides read TGTGCCAGCAGCTCTCCGGAGGACGGCCCTAGCACAGATACGCAGTATTTT. Translation: CASSSPEDGPSTDTQYF. The full variable domain, in which reference TRBV5-4 and TRBJ2-3 provide the parts outside the CDR3, is ETGVTQSPTHLIKTRGQQVTLRCSSQSGHNTVSWYQQALGQGPQFIFQYYREEENGRGNFPPRFSGLQFPNYSSELNVNALELDDSALYLCASSSPEDGPSTDTQYFGPGTRLTVL.

The chain has TRBV7-9 and TRBJ2-5; 7 nucleotides align to TRBD1. In germline, CDR1 is SEHNR, CDR2 FQNEAQ (reference sequence). CDR3 size: 16 residues. The V gene end was trimmed by 4 bases and the J gene end by 1 base; junction bases not matched to a gene: 9. In nucleotides, the CDR3 is TGTGCCAGCAGCTACCGAACACAGGGGCCCCAAGAGACCCAGTACTTC. Translation gives CASSYRTQGPQETQYF.